This T cell receptor beta chain was sequenced in a study of shared clonotypes between healthy human individuals (TCRdb year 2020). Study-wide context: A couple of women and three men aged 18 to 49 years were included in the cohort. For each donor, three plates each were used for CD4 naive and CD4 memory, two plates were used for CD8 naive, and one plate was used for CD8 memory. Blood TCR repertoires of roughly five healthy adults were deeply sequenced to estimate repertoire size and the extent of clonotype sharing between individuals. Libraries were prepared and TCR repertoires were sequenced by different laboratories using diverse techniques, in order to increase sequencing depth and limit assay-specific biases. Per donor, leukapheresis produced somewhere between about 0.85 and 9.5 billion PBMCs.

CD8 naive samples were CD45RO-negative cells positively selected for CCR7, giving a CD45RA+CCR7+ population that excluded TemRA cells. The donors were healthy, HIV-negative adults who had no recently reported acute infections or vaccinations. All donors were Caucasian adults living in Nashville, Tennessee, USA. Blood was obtained by leukapheresis, after which PBMCs were separated by Ficoll-Histopaque density gradient centrifugation and cryopreserved in liquid nitrogen vapor phase. Analytical flow cytometry was used to check the purity and quantity of every magnetically sorted T cell population. From each sorted fraction, genomic DNA was isolated and quantified by UV absorbance on a Nanodrop 2000c. Using the deep immunoSEQ assay, TCR CDR3 regions were amplified from genomic DNA by multiplex PCR. Genomic DNA extracted from each cell subset was distributed evenly over all wells of several immunoSEQ 96-well plates, and each plate served as one replicate. For sorted subsets, about 0.2 ug genomic DNA, equal to tens of thousands of T cell genomes, was loaded into each replicate PCR. Purified libraries were measured with a Qubit 3.0 fluorometer, size-checked on a Bioanalyzer 2100, and measured again with the KAPA Library Quantification kit. Every immunoSEQ 96-well plate was sequenced on a dedicated single-read 150-cycle Illumina NextSeq 550 flow cell. On the authors' methods: Because the immunoSEQ output held only junctional sequences and lacked quality scores, the filtering could not match the filtering applied to full-length reads. Sequences were annotated with PyIR, a Python wrapper for IgBLAST v1.9, and V/J genes and CDR3 were assigned using IMGT germline references. Reads were removed for weak V/J assignments (E-value above 1e-6), missing CDR3, stop codons, out-of-frame junctions, or ambiguous translated residues. V3J clonotypes were defined as sequences sharing the same inferred V gene, J gene, and CDR3 amino acid sequence. Percentage overlap between repertoires was calculated by dividing the number of shared unique clonotypes by the size of the smaller repertoire. Repertoire richness was assessed with RTK rarefaction, the Chao1 estimator, and Recon v2.1 estimates of unobserved clonotypes. For all TCRbeta clonotypes obtained by the gDNA method from a few donors, generation probabilities were computed with OLGA. In its TCRdb copy, this immuneACCESS table keeps in-frame sequences only and misses some clones. Where compared with another copy, unresolved V genes explain less than half of these, and the others have no known cause. The V and J calls and clone size come from that table; D and trimming were worked out from the DNA. The sample yields 2 million to 2.5 million clones; 93% were counted once. Jointly, the top ten make up approximately 1.7% of the sample.

CDR1 and CDR2 (MNHEY, SMNVEV) derive from the germline V gene (reference sequence). The CDR3 contains 15 residues, cysteine and phenylalanine counted. Only CDR3 DNA is held: 45 bases, read in frame from base 1. The germline V and J ends show losses of 5 bases and 9 bases respectively, and no gene match explains 11 bases of the junction. Beyond this particular receptor, the publication reports: The genetic and exposure-history diversity represented was limited by the small number of donors. Pairwise subsampling led to the expectation that sequencing depth would affect the degree of clonotype sharing among donors. Incomplete sequencing was indicated by rarefaction of sorted-subset datasets, despite the large sequencing depth. Roughly 5.2% of naive CD4, 3.5% of naive CD8, about 2.5% of memory CD4, and about 0.4% of memory CD8 clonotypes were shared across several donors. Sampling was restricted to blood, and TCR repertoires in tissues likely differ from the TCR repertoires found in blood. Estimated clonotype richness was generally larger for naive than for memory subsets. Higher generation probabilities were observed for clonotypes shared by all four sorted-subset donors than for non-shared clonotypes.

As concerns this clone: Its antigen specificity is not known. Qualities for individual bases were not recorded, and no much larger clone is one base off.

Sequenced input: naive CD8+ T cells from PBMCs. The cell subset or site label for this specimen denotes: CD45RA+CCR7+. The TCR was taken from a man younger than 30 in good health. Some clones in this sample may be carry-over from other donors' samples. Recombination connected TRBV27 to TRBJ2-1; 9 central bases correspond to TRBD2. This receptor carries the CDR3 CASSPVAGAVREQFF. The DNA is as follows: TGTGCCAGCAGTCCCGTAGCGGGAGCAGTCCGTGAGCAGTTCTTC.